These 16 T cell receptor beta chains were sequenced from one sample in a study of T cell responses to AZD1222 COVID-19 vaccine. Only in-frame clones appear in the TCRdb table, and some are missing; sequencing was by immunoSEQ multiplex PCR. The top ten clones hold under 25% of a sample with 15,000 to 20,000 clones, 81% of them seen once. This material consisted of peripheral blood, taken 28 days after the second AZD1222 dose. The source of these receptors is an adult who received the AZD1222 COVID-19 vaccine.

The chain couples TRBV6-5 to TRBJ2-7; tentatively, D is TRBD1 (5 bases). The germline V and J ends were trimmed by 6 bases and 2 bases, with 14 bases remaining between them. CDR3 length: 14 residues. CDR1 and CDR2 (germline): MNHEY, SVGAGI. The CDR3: CASREVTETYEQYF. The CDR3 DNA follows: TGTGCCAGCAGAGAGGTGACAGAAACCTACGAGCAGTACTTC.

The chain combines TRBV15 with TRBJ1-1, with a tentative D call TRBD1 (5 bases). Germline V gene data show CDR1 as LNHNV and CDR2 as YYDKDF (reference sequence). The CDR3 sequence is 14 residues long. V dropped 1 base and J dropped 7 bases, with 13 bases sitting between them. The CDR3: CATSRGDSYFEAFF. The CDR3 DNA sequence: TGTGCCACCAGCAGAGGCGACAGCTATTTTGAAGCTTTCTTT.

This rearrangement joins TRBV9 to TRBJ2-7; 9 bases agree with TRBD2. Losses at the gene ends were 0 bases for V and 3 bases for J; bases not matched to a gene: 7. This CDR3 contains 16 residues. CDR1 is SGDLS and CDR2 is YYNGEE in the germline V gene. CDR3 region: CASSVAGLAGIYEQYF. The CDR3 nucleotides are TGTGCCAGCAGCGTAGCTGGGCTAGCGGGGATCTACGAGCAGTACTTC.

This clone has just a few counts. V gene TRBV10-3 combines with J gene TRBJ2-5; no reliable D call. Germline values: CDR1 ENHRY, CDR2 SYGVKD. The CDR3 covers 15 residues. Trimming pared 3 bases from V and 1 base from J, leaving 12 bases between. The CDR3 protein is CAISEYQRIQETQYF. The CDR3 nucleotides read TGTGCCATCAGTGAATACCAAAGGATCCAAGAGACCCAGTACTTC.

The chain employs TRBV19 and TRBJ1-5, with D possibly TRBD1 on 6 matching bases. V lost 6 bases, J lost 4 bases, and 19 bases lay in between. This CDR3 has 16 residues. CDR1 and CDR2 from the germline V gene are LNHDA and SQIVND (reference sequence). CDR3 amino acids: CASSSVGGGRNQPQHF. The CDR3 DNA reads TGTGCCAGTAGCTCCGTTGGAGGGGGACGGAATCAGCCCCAGCATTTT.

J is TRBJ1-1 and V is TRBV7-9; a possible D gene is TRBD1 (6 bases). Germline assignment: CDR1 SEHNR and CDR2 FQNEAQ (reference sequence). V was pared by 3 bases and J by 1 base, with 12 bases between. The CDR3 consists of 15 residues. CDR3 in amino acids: CASSFMGQANTEAFF. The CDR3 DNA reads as TGTGCCAGCAGCTTTATGGGACAAGCGAACACTGAAGCTTTCTTT.

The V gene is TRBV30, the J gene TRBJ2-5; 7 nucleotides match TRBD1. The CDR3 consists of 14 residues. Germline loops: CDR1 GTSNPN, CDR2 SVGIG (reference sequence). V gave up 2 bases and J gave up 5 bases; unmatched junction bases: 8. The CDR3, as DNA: TGTGCCTGGAGTACCTCGACAGGGTATGAGACCCAGTACTTC. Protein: CAWSTSTGYETQYF. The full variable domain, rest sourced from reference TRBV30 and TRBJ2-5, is SQTIHQWPATLVQPVGSPLSLECTVEGTSNPNLYWYRQAAGRGLQLLFYSVGIGQISSEVPQNLSASRPQDRQFILSSKKLLLSDSGFYLCAWSTSTGYETQYFGPGTRLLVL.

CDR3 sequence (DNA): TGTGCCAGCAGTTACTCCCCCACAGCAGATACGCAGTATTTT. This translates into CASSYSPTADTQYF. The J gene is TRBJ2-3, the V gene TRBV6-2 or TRBV6-3; D gene uncertain. Trimming cost V 0 bases and J 4 bases, with 8 bases left between them. The CDR3 loop spans 14 amino acids. Germline values: CDR1 MNHEY, CDR2 SVGEGT.

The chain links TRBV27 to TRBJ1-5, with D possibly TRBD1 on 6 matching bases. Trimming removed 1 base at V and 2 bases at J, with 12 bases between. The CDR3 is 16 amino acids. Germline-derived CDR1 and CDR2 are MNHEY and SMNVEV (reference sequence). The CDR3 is CASSLYQGKGNQPQHF. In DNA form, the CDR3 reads TGTGCCAGCAGTTTATATCAGGGGAAGGGCAATCAGCCCCAGCATTTT.

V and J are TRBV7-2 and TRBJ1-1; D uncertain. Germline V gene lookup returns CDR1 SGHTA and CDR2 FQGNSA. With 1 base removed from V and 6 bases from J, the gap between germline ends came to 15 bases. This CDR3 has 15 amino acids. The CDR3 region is CASSLDRPVRPEAFF. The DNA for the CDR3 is TGTGCCAGCAGCTTAGATCGACCTGTGCGGCCTGAAGCTTTCTTT.

The CDR3 region is CASSPRDSGNQPQHF. Written as DNA, the CDR3 is TGTGCCAGCAGCCCCCGGGACAGCGGCAATCAGCCCCAGCATTTT. The chain is built from TRBV21-1 and TRBJ1-5; TRBD1, the D gene given by the table, was not confirmed from the DNA. TRBV21-1 is a known pseudogene. The CDR3 consists of 15 residues.

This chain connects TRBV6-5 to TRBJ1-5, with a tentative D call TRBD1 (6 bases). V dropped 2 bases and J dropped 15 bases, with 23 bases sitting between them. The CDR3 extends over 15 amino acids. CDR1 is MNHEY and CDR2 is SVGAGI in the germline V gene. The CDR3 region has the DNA TGTGCCAGCAGTTACACACGCCCGAGACAGGTTGGATTGCATTTT. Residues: CASSYTRPRQVGLHF.

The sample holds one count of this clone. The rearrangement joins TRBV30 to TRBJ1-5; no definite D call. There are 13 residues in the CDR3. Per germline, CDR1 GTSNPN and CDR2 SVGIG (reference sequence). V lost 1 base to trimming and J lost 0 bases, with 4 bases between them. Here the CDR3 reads CAWSENSNQPQHF. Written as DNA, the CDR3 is TGTGCCTGGAGTGAAAATAGCAATCAGCCCCAGCATTTT.

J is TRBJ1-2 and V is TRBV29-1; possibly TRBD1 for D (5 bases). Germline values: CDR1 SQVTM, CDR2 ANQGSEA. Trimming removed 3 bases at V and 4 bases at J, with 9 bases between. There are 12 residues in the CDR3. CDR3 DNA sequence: TGCAGCGTTGAGAGGGACGTCTATGGCTACACCTTC. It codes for CSVERDVYGYTF.

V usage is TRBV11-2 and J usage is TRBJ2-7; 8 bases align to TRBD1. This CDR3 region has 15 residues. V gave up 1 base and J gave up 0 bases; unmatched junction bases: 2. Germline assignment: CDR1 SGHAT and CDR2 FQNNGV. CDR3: CASSLAGTGSYEQYF. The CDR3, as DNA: TGTGCCAGCAGCTTAGCCGGGACAGGCTCCTACGAGCAGTACTTC.

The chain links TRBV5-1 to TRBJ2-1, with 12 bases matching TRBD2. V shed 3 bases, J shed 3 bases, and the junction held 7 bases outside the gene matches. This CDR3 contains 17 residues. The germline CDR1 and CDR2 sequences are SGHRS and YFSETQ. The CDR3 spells CASSSGLAGLYYNEQFF. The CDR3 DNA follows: TGCGCCAGCAGCTCCGGACTAGCGGGGCTATACTACAATGAGCAGTTCTTC.